This T cell receptor (beta chain) was retrieved from a study of shared clonotypes between healthy human individuals. Produced via immunoSEQ multiplex PCR; TCRdb's table is partial and in-frame only. The repertoire has 2,500,000 or so clones, around 90% of them found once; the top ten carry 0.13% to 0.15%. For this clone: Relative to the germline gene, one junction end is altered; a read error may explain this.

Germline V CDR1 and CDR2: SSHAT, FNYEAQ (reference sequence). The CDR3 covers 13 residues. V gene TRBV7-7 combines with J gene TRBJ1-2; D not certain. Specimen: naive CD4+ T cells sorted from blood. Specified subset: CD45RA+ positively selected. The clonotype comes from a man aged 18 to 29 in good health. The CDR3 spells CASSLKQIYGYTF. CDR3 DNA: TGTGCTAGCAGCTTAAAACAGATCTATGGCTACACCTTC. Filled out from reference TRBV7-7 and TRBJ1-2, the complete variable domain reads GAGVSQSPRYKVTKRGQDVTLRCDPISSHATLYWYQQALGQGPEFLTYFNYEAQPDKSGLPSDRFSAERPEGSISTLTIQRTEQRDSAMYRCASSLKQIYGYTFGSGTRLTVV.